A single sample is the source of the 19 T cell receptor beta chains below, sequenced in a study of T cells after yellow fever vaccination. In TCRdb, the 5' RACE reads were re-called with MiXCR into one record per CDR3 protein. Here the sample spans hundreds of thousands of distinct CDR3 sequences, more than 9% being singletons. Source: PBMCs, taken on the day of the yellow fever booster vaccination. All receptors derive from a man aged 25-45 years who received the YFV17D yellow fever vaccine.

This clonotype showed up just a few times. The CDR3: CASGAGQETQYF. The CDR3 coding sequence is TGTGCCAGCGGTGCAGGCCAAGAGACCCAGTACTTC. The rearrangement links TRBV12-3 or TRBV12-4 to TRBJ2-5, with D uncertain. V was cut by 8 bases and J by 1 base, with 8 bases left in between. The CDR3 runs 12 residues.

The chain couples TRBV12-3 or TRBV12-4 to TRBJ2-7; TRBD1 aligns across 7 bases. This CDR3 has 14 amino acids. The V segment lost 3 bases and the J segment 5 bases; nucleotides outside the gene matches: 7. CDR3 amino acids: CASSFLDRVDEQYF. The CDR3 DNA is TGTGCCAGCAGTTTCCTCGACAGGGTGGACGAGCAGTACTTC.

The rearrangement links TRBV4-3 to TRBJ2-1, with D unresolved. The V end was cut by 2 bases, the J end by 3 bases, with 8 bases between. This CDR3 spans 14 amino acids. Germline CDR1 reads LGHNA; CDR2 reads YSLEER. This CDR3 is CASSQNPDYNEQFF. The CDR3 DNA follows: TGCGCCAGCAGCCAAAATCCAGACTACAATGAGCAGTTCTTC.

This clonotype turned up a few times. The V and J genes are TRBV5-1 and TRBJ2-7; weak D call: TRBD1 (6 bases). CDR3 length equals 15 residues. The germline V gene has CDR1 SGHRS and CDR2 YFSETQ. V was clipped by 1 base and J by 5 bases, with 16 bases between them. This CDR3 reads CASSLRGQFDDEQYF. CDR3 coding DNA: TGCGCCAGCAGCTTGCGGGGACAATTTGACGACGAGCAGTACTTC. Supplemented by reference TRBV5-1 and TRBJ2-7, the full variable domain reads KAGVTQTPRYLIKTRGQQVTLSCSPISGHRSVSWYQQTPGQGLQFLFEYFSETQRNKGNFPGRFSGRQFSNSRSEMNVSTLELGDSALYLCASSLRGQFDDEQYFGPGTRLTVT.

This clonotype was detected only a few times. The chain couples TRBV11-2 to TRBJ2-1; maybe TRBD2 (6 bases). Germline values: CDR1 SGHAT, CDR2 FQNNGV. Trimming took off 0 bases at V and 4 bases at J, with 10 bases between the two ends. The CDR3 has 15 residues. Here the CDR3 DNA reads TGTGCCAGCAGCTTAGATAGCGGAGGGTACAATGAGCAGTTCTTC. This encodes CASSLDSGGYNEQFF.

As concerns this clonotype: Lacking the conserved final phenylalanine or tryptophan, this CDR3 likely reflects a read error. This chain uses TRBV4-2 with TRBJ2-7, with D possibly TRBD1 on 5 matching bases. This CDR3 has 14 amino acids. Trimming removed 0 bases at V and 6 bases at J, with 12 bases between. CDR1 is LGHNA and CDR2 is YNFKEQ in the germline V gene. The CDR3 protein is CASSQDLQVPEQYS. CDR3 nucleotides: TGTGCCAGCAGCCAAGATTTACAGGTCCCCGAGCAGTACTCC.

V gene TRBV6-1 combines with J gene TRBJ1-2; D gene unclear. Germline V CDR1 and CDR2: MNHNS, SASEGT. This CDR3 is 16 amino acids long. V was clipped by 4 bases and J by 1 base, with 16 bases between them. CDR3 bases: TGTGCCAGCAGTGGGCCCACGGGCCACGATAACTATGGCTACACCTTC. Encoded protein: CASSGPTGHDNYGYTF.

This chain connects TRBV20-1 to TRBJ1-1; 8 positions agree with TRBD1. The CDR3 sequence is 13 residues long. V was pared by 4 bases and J by 1 base, with 2 bases of the junction left unmatched. CDR1 and CDR2 (germline): DFQATT, SNEGSKA (reference sequence). CDR3 in DNA: TGCAGTGCTACGACAGGGGCGAACACTGAAGCTTTCTTT. Translation: CSATTGANTEAFF.

The rearrangement joins TRBV5-8 to TRBJ2-7; 8 bases are shared with TRBD2. Germline V CDR1 and CDR2: SGHTS, YDEGEE. The J segment lost 4 bases and the V segment lost 2 bases, leaving 5 bases of the junction unmatched. CDR3 length: 14 amino acids. CDR3 coding DNA: TGTGCCAGCAGCTTCGAGCGGGAGAGTTACGAGCAGTACTTC. It is translated as CASSFERESYEQYF.

A word on this clonotype: It may be a read error: a sequence one base away is much more abundant. The V call is TRBV7-9, the J call TRBJ2-5; no definite D call. Per germline, CDR1 SEHNR and CDR2 FQNEAQ (reference sequence). The CDR3 consists of 16 residues. Trimming left V 4 bases short and J 7 bases short, with 22 bases between. CDR3 region: CASSSTDNRASGTQYF. The CDR3 DNA is TGTGCCAGCAGCTCTACCGACAACCGGGCCTCAGGGACCCAGTACTTC.

The CDR3 coding sequence is TGTGCCAGCAGTTCGGGACTAGCGGGAGGGCGAGGTTACGAGCAGTACTTC. It translates to CASSSGLAGGRGYEQYF. The gene calls are TRBV12-3 or TRBV12-4 and TRBJ2-7; the match to TRBD2 covers 16 bases. The CDR3 covers 17 residues. V lost 4 bases, J lost 4 bases, and 7 bases stayed unmatched.

The J gene is TRBJ2-1, the V gene TRBV7-2; no firm D call. The CDR3 contains 14 residues. The ends were cut back, 2 bases at V and 4 bases at J, with 9 bases in the middle. Germline CDR1 and CDR2: SGHTA and FQGNSA. The CDR3 DNA follows: TGTGCCAGCAGCTTATATGGTCGATACAATGAGCAGTTCTTC. This encodes CASSLYGRYNEQFF.

This clonotype was picked up many times. CDR3 bases: TGTGCCAGCAGCTTGGGGGCGAGCTCCTACAATGAGCAGTTCTTC. It specifies CASSLGASSYNEQFF. The V and J genes are TRBV7-6 and TRBJ2-1; TRBD1 might be the D (6 bases). V lost 3 bases, J lost 0 bases, and 9 bases lay in between. This CDR3 has 15 amino acids. CDR1 and CDR2 (germline): SGHVS, FNYEAQ.

This clonotype was found a few times. V and J are TRBV11-2 and TRBJ2-1; no clear D. This CDR3 is built from 12 residues. V shed 6 bases and J shed 9 bases, with 12 bases lying between them. Germline V gene sequence: CDR1 SGHAT, CDR2 FQNNGV. The CDR3 reads CASSPPIGEQFF. For the CDR3, the DNA is TGTGCCAGCAGTCCCCCGATCGGTGAGCAGTTCTTC.

This clonotype appeared a single time. J is TRBJ1-2 and V is TRBV20-1; TRBD1 agrees at 7 bases. CDR1 and CDR2 (germline): DFQATT, SNEGSKA (reference sequence). The CDR3 totals 15 residues. The J segment lost 7 bases and the V segment lost 5 bases, leaving 16 bases of the junction unmatched. The CDR3 loop is CSAVPGTVTLGGYTF. CDR3 coding DNA: TGCAGTGCTGTCCCCGGGACAGTCACACTGGGTGGCTACACCTTC.

The V gene is TRBV7-9, the J gene TRBJ2-7; 10 positions agree with TRBD1. The length of the CDR3 is 16 residues. Germline V gene data show CDR1 as SEHNR and CDR2 as FQNEAQ (reference sequence). V was pared by 2 bases and J by 6 bases, with 10 bases of the junction left unmatched. The CDR3 spells CASSLLGTGVLSEQYF. As DNA, the CDR3 is TGTGCCAGCAGCTTACTGGGGACAGGGGTATTGAGCGAGCAGTACTTC.

This clonotype was seen a few times. The rearrangement joins TRBV29-1 to TRBJ1-1; D remains ambiguous. Germline lookup yields CDR1 SQVTM and CDR2 ANQGSEA. The CDR3 loop spans 11 amino acids. The CDR3 protein is CRAQENTEAFF. CDR3 nucleotide sequence: TGCAGGGCTCAAGAGAACACTGAAGCTTTCTTT.

This clonotype was observed a few times. The junction differs from germline at one of its ends, possibly a read error. The chain joins TRBV6-2 or TRBV6-3 to TRBJ2-5; D is perhaps TRBD1 or TRBD2 (5 bases each). The CDR3 runs to 13 residues. The germline V gene has CDR1 MNHEY and CDR2 SVGEGT. The CDR3 loop is CASRDGTQVPVDF. CDR3 sequence (DNA): TGTGCCAGCAGAGACGGGACCCAAGTCCCAGTTGACTTC.

This clonotype appeared a few times. CDR3 nucleotides: TGTGCCAGCATACCCCAAACCAGCGTCTCCCAAACAGATACGCAGTATTTT. This gives the protein CASIPQTSVSQTDTQYF. This chain connects TRBV28 to TRBJ2-3; the D is unclear. The V gene lost 7 bases and the J gene lost 3 bases, with 23 bases spanning the gap. The CDR3 loop spans 17 amino acids. CDR1 and CDR2 from the germline V gene are MDHEN and SYDVKM.